This T cell receptor beta chain was observed in a study of regulatory T cells in long-lasting Graves disease. General study results and limits: Persistent cases of Graves' showed reduced TCR diversity relative to newly diagnosed patients.

Time point given: newly diagnosed GD, antithyroid drugs for less than 3 months. RNA from PBMCs was the source of the TCR library. Graves' disease diagnosis used American Thyroid Association guidelines. Construction of the TCR beta libraries employed iRepertoire HTBI primers in conjunction with Arm-PCR of CDR3 regions. Each CDR3 protein is one row after TCRdb ran MiXCR on the multiplex PCR reads. The sample has about 440,000 distinct CDR3 sequences; less than 20% are singletons. V gave up 2 bases and J gave up 4 bases; unmatched junction bases: 10. Germline-derived CDR1 and CDR2 are GTSNPN and SVGIG (reference sequence). The CDR3 length is 16 residues. This clonotype appeared many times. Its specificity is unknown. Another study also made use of these data, one on T cells in Graves' hyperthyroidism and ophthalmopathy. In that study: First-round RT-PCR targeting the TCR CDR3 was performed with the HTBI primer set.

The chain couples TRBV30 to TRBJ2-3; 9 bases map to TRBD2. The receptor was isolated from a woman aged 25 to 45 with Graves disease. This sample comprised peripheral blood mononuclear cells (PBMCs), obtained at new diagnosis, from a patient treated with antithyroid drugs. In nucleotides, the CDR3 is TGTGCCTGGAGTTGGTTAGCGGGAGAGGTCCCAGATACGCAGTATTTT. This codes for CAWSWLAGEVPDTQYF.